Listed below are T cell receptor beta chains from one sample, sequenced in a study of CD4 T cells in relation to SARS-CoV-2 and coronaviruses. The antigens these receptors bind are not known. Measured with immunoSEQ multiplex PCR; TCRdb has only the in-frame clones, and not every one. The data hold 20,000 to 25,000 clones, with under 80% observed a single time. Sequenced sample: CD4+ T cells from PBMCs, cultured in vitro. The receptors derive from a human donor in good health. Each CDR3 is given with its conserved first and last residue. The D gene is left open where the match is weak. Clone size, where shown, is once, few, many, or a class for clones that have expanded.

NA,TRBV19,TRBJ2-7,TRBD2,TGTGCCAGTAGTATCTATTCACTAGGGGCCATAGCGGGAGCCCACGAGCAGTACTTC,CASSIYSLGAIAGAHEQYF
NA,TRBV10-2,TRBJ1-5,NA,TGCGCCAGCAGCCACAGGGTTAGCAATCAGCCCCAGCATTTT,CASSHRVSNQPQHF
NA,TRBV28,TRBJ1-5,NA,TGTGCCAGCAGTCCCGCCGACAGGAATCAGCCCCAGCATTTT,CASSPADRNQPQHF
once,TRBV7-2,TRBJ2-7,NA,TGTGCCAGCAGCCATACAGGTTTCGAGCAGTACTTC,CASSHTGFEQYF
NA,TRBV27,TRBJ1-2,TRBD1,TGTGCCAGCAGGCATACCACTGGACAGGGGCTCCTCTATGGCTACACCTTC,CASRHTTGQGLLYGYTF
NA,TRBV2,TRBJ2-2,NA,TGTGCCAGCAGGACCATAAACACCGGGGAGCTGTTTTTT,CASRTINTGELFF
NA,TRBV3-1/TRBV3-2,TRBJ1-5,NA,TGTGCCAGCAGCCAAGACAGGGGCAATCAGCCCCAGCATTTT,CASSQDRGNQPQHF
NA,TRBV19,TRBJ2-7,TRBD1,TGTGCCAGTAGTATCCGGGACAGCGACTACGAGCAGTACTTC,CASSIRDSDYEQYF
NA,TRBV6-2/TRBV6-3,TRBJ1-5,TRBD1,TGTGCCAGCAGTTACTCATCAGGGGGGTTCGGGCCCCAGCATTTT,CASSYSSGGFGPQHF
NA,TRBV11-2,TRBJ2-7,TRBD1,TGTGCCAGCAGCTTAGTTGGGGTTGGGCAGGGGGCACGGGAGCAGTACTTC,CASSLVGVGQGAREQYF
few,TRBV5-6,TRBJ1-5,TRBD1,TGTGCCAGCAGCTCGGGACAGGGATCGAAACAGCCCCAGCATTTT,CASSSGQGSKQPQHF
NA,TRBV5-1,TRBJ2-6,NA,TGCGCCAGCAGCTTGTATGAGAGTGGGGCTGGGGCCAACGTCCTGACTTTC,CASSLYESGAGANVLTF
once,TRBV1,TRBJ2-2,NA,TGCACCAGCAGCCAAGCCCATCGGGGGAAAGGGACCGGGGAGCTGTTTTTT,CTSSQAHRGKGTGELFF
NA,TRBV29-1,TRBJ2-7,TRBD2,TGCAGCGTCGTGACTAGCGGGGAACCCTACGAGCAGTACTTC,CSVVTSGEPYEQYF
once,TRBV6-4,TRBJ2-1,NA,TGTGCCAGCAGTGACTCTGGAAAACAGGACTACAATGAGCAGTTCTTC,CASSDSGKQDYNEQFF
few,TRBV19,TRBJ2-1,NA,TGTGCCAGTAGCCCGTCCAGGGTCAATGAGCAGTTCTTC,CASSPSRVNEQFF
NA,TRBV6-6,TRBJ2-3,NA,TGTGCCAGCAGTTATCCAGATACGCAGTATTTT,CASSYPDTQYF
NA,TRBV9,TRBJ2-5,TRBD1,TGTGCCAGCAGCCCCCGACAGGGCTGGGAGACCCAGTACTTC,CASSPRQGWETQYF
NA,TRBV6-5,TRBJ2-7,TRBD1,TGTGCCAGCAAAGAAAGGACAGGAGGTAACTACGAGCAGTACTTC,CASKERTGGNYEQYF
once,TRBV5-5,TRBJ2-5,NA,TGTGCCAGCAGCTTGAGGAGTGTCCAAGAGACCCAGTACTTC,CASSLRSVQETQYF